This T cell receptor beta chain originates from a study of CD8 T cells in Susac syndrome. Study-wide findings and caveats: The authors acknowledged that their TCR sequencing and HLA analysis involved a relatively small number of individuals.

Reverse transcription of roughly 0.5 to 1 ug RNA used random hexamers. Amplification of TCR beta CDR3 was carried out by immunoSEQ multiplex PCR, which covered 54 Vbeta and 13 Jbeta segments. TCRdb processed the immunoSEQ multiplex PCR reads anew with MiXCR; each CDR3 protein has one entry. The table records 180,000 or so distinct CDR3 sequences, about 94% of them present only once. The sequenced target, TCR beta, came from blood CD8+ and CD4+ T cells. While CD8+ and CD4+ T cells were isolated negatively, TEMRA cells were enriched by FACS. The germline gives CDR1 DFQATT, CDR2 SNEGSKA (reference sequence). V was cut by 8 bases and J by 8 bases, with 13 bases left in between. The CDR3 runs to 11 residues. On this clonotype: The antigen remains undetermined.

This TCR was recovered from a human donor in good health. The V call is TRBV20-1, the J call TRBJ2-1, with D possibly TRBD2 on 7 matching bases. The sample taken for sequencing was CD4+ T cells from PBMCs. CDR3 coding DNA: TGCAGTCCTAAGGGGGGGGATGAGCAGTTCTTC. Translating it yields CSPKGGDEQFF.